The 18 T cell receptor beta chains below all came from one sample that was sequenced in a study of patients and donors after allogeneic stem cell transplantation. MiXCR was run by TCRdb on the RT-PCR reads, yielding one entry per CDR3 protein. The sample lists about a million distinct CDR3 sequences; 18% were seen once. Sequencing was carried out using blood, either unsorted or a sorted T cell fraction (not recorded which). These receptors were collected from a human donor who was either an allogeneic HSCT recipient or a stem cell or donor lymphocyte infusion donor (not recorded which). It is not recorded whose cells these are; they may come from a transplant donor.

Ten or more counts support this clonotype. The genes are TRBV25-1 and TRBJ2-5, with D tentatively TRBD1 (6 bases). With 6 bases removed from V and 1 base from J, the gap between germline ends came to 9 bases. The CDR3 covers 13 residues. Germline CDR1 reads MGHDK; CDR2 reads SYGVNS. CDR3 sequence (DNA): TGTGCCAGCAGGACAGGAGCCCAAGAGACCCAGTACTTC. It encodes CASRTGAQETQYF. Complete variable domain (other parts from reference TRBV25-1 and TRBJ2-5): EADIYQTPRYLVIGTGKKITLECSQTMGHDKMYWYQQDPGMELHLIHYSYGVNSTEKGDLSSESTVSRIRTEHFPLTLESARPSHTSQYLCASRTGAQETQYFGPGTRLLVL.

This clonotype has at least ten counts. The chain joins TRBV27 to TRBJ2-2, with D perhaps TRBD1 (6 bases). V lost 0 bases to trimming and J lost 3 bases, with 14 bases between them. Germline lookup yields CDR1 MNHEY and CDR2 SMNVEV (reference sequence). The CDR3 spans 17 residues. As DNA, the CDR3 is TGTGCCAGCAGTTTATCGGGGGACATAGGGTACACCGGGGAGCTGTTTTTT. Amino acids: CASSLSGDIGYTGELFF.

The V call is TRBV4-3, the J call TRBJ1-1, with 9 bases identical to TRBD1. This CDR3 has 15 amino acids. Germline V gene data show CDR1 as LGHNA and CDR2 as YSLEER. The V gene end was trimmed by 2 bases and the J gene end by 5 bases; junction bases not matched to a gene: 6. CDR3 nucleotide sequence: TGCGCCAGCAGCCAATCCTGGACAGGGGAGACTGAAGCTTTCTTT. It translates to CASSQSWTGETEAFF.

This clonotype has a handful of counts. The CDR3 protein is CASSQEAGGYKFF. The CDR3 DNA is TGTGCCAGCAGCCAGGAAGCGGGGGGGTATAAGTTCTTC. V usage is TRBV3-1 and J usage is TRBJ2-1, with 10 bases identical to TRBD2. The CDR3 spans 13 residues. Germline V CDR1 and CDR2: LGHDT, YNNKEL (reference sequence). V dropped 3 bases and J dropped 14; count of bases not matched to a gene: 7.

J is TRBJ2-7 and V is TRBV18, with TRBD2 identical over 12 bases. This CDR3 has 14 residues. V lost 6 bases to trimming and J lost 4 bases; unmatched junction nucleotides: 4. Germline V lookup: CDR1 KGHSH, CDR2 LQKENI. The CDR3 DNA reads TGTGCCAGCTCGAAGGGACTAGCGGGTTACGAGCAGTACTTC. This gives the protein CASSKGLAGYEQYF. Together with reference TRBV18 and TRBJ2-7, the CDR3 gives the full variable domain: NAGVMQNPRHLVRRRGQEARLRCSPMKGHSHVYWYRQLPEEGLKFMVYLQKENIIDESGMPKERFSAEFPKEGPSILRIQQVVRGDSAAYFCASSKGLAGYEQYFGPGTRLTVT.

The rearrangement links TRBV12-5 to TRBJ2-1; tentative D call: TRBD2 (5 bases). The length of the CDR3 is 12 residues. In germline, CDR1 is LGHNT, CDR2 FRNRAP. With 2 bases removed from V and 8 bases from J, the gap between germline ends came to 7 bases. In DNA, the CDR3 is TGTGCTAGTGGTTTGCGGGGTGATGAGCAGTTCTTC. This codes for CASGLRGDEQFF.

This clonotype has just a few counts. The chain employs TRBV3-1 and TRBJ2-7, with D uncertain. Between the trimmed V and J ends, which lost 0 bases and 5 bases, there was a span of 8 bases. Germline CDR1 is LGHDT and CDR2 is YNNKEL (reference sequence). This CDR3 region has 13 residues. The CDR3 DNA sequence: TGTGCCAGCAGCCAAGATGACCCCAACGAGCAGTACTTC. This codes for CASSQDDPNEQYF.

This chain joins TRBV20-1 and TRBJ2-7; 13 bases are shared with TRBD2. Germline V gene data show CDR1 as DFQATT and CDR2 as SNEGSKA (reference sequence). V gave up 5 bases and J gave up 3 bases; unmatched junction bases: 10. The CDR3 loop spans 16 amino acids. CDR3 DNA: TGCAGTGCTCAAGATTCAGGGACTAGCGGGGACTACGAGCAGTACTTC. Encoded protein: CSAQDSGTSGDYEQYF.

The chain uses TRBV29-1 and TRBJ2-3; TRBD2 matches 7 bases. The length of the CDR3 is 17 residues. Germline V lookup: CDR1 SQVTM, CDR2 ANQGSEA. J gave up 2 bases and V 7 bases, and 18 bases lay outside the gene matches. CDR3 nucleotides: TGCAGCGCCGGGGGGACGGCGAGAAGAGAACACACAGATACGCAGTATTTT. This codes for CSAGGTARREHTDTQYF.

V gene TRBV11-2 combines with J gene TRBJ2-3; 11 bases are a match to TRBD2. CDR1 SGHAT and CDR2 FQNNGV come from the germline V gene. This CDR3 has 19 residues. Trimming at V came to 0 bases and at J to 0 bases, leaving 8 bases not matched to a gene. As DNA, the CDR3 is TGTGCCAGCAGCTTAGATCCCCTAGCGGGGGGATCTAGCACAGATACGCAGTATTTT. Translation: CASSLDPLAGGSSTDTQYF.

At least ten counts were recorded for this clonotype. V gene TRBV12-3 or TRBV12-4 combines with J gene TRBJ2-1; maybe TRBD2 (6 bases). V was pared by 3 bases and J by 6 bases, with 9 bases between. The CDR3 runs 13 residues. CDR3 sequence: CASSLGLFNEQFF. CDR3 nucleotide sequence: TGTGCCAGCAGTTTGGGACTGTTCAATGAGCAGTTCTTC.

The chain links TRBV4-1 to TRBJ2-3; D is unresolved. Germline V gene lookup returns CDR1 MGHRA and CDR2 YSYEKL. The CDR3 consists of 12 residues. V lost 0 bases to trimming and J lost 9 bases, with 7 bases between them. The CDR3 is CASSQEFGTQYF. The CDR3 DNA follows: TGCGCCAGCAGCCAAGAGTTCGGAACGCAGTATTTT.

The chain couples TRBV6-2 or TRBV6-3 to TRBJ2-3, with D unresolved. This CDR3 spans 12 amino acids. Trimming took off 8 bases at V and 7 bases at J, with 13 bases between the two ends. The germline V gene has CDR1 MNHEY and CDR2 SVGEGT. The CDR3 loop reads CASGQTGNTQYF. The CDR3 bases are TGTGCCAGCGGCCAAACTGGGAATACGCAGTATTTT.

The V and J genes are TRBV7-9 and TRBJ2-5, with a tentative D call TRBD1 (6 bases). The V gene's germline CDR1 is SEHNR and CDR2 FQNEAQ (reference sequence). V gave up 6 bases and J gave up 5 bases, with 13 bases separating them. This CDR3 comprises 13 residues. CDR3 amino acids: CASRSQGVETQYF. The DNA for the CDR3 is TGTGCCAGCAGATCACAGGGCGTTGAGACCCAGTACTTC. Full variable domain (outside the CDR3, taken from reference TRBV7-9 and TRBJ2-5): DTGVSQNPRHKITKRGQNVTFRCDPISEHNRLYWYRQTLGQGPEFLTYFQNEAQLEKSRLLSDRFSAERPKGSFSTLEIQRTEQGDSAMYLCASRSQGVETQYFGPGTRLLVL.

V is TRBV10-3 and J is TRBJ2-7; possible D gene TRBD2, 5 bases. The germline V gene encodes CDR1 ENHRY and CDR2 SYGVKD. Trimming removed 4 bases at V and 0 bases at J, with 10 bases between. CDR3 length equals 14 residues. CDR3 in amino acids: CAISGGRDSYEQYF. CDR3 nucleotide sequence: TGTGCCATCAGTGGAGGGCGAGACTCCTACGAGCAGTACTTC.

This clonotype was counted only a few times. The chain has TRBV4-1 and TRBJ2-7, with D possibly TRBD2 on 5 matching bases. Between the trimmed V and J ends, which lost 3 bases and 3 bases, there was a span of 15 bases. This CDR3 spans 15 amino acids. CDR1 MGHRA and CDR2 YSYEKL come from the germline V gene. CDR3 DNA sequence: TGCGCCAGCAGCCAGGAGGCAGACGACCTCTACGAGCAGTACTTC. Residues: CASSQEADDLYEQYF.

The rearrangement uses TRBV19 and TRBJ2-5, with 7 bases identical to TRBD1. Germline V gives CDR1 LNHDA, CDR2 SQIVND (reference sequence). This CDR3 spans 14 amino acids. V gave up 0 bases and J gave up 5 bases; unmatched junction bases: 3. The CDR3 DNA sequence: TGTGCCAGTAGTATAGATGGGACAGATGAGACCCAGTACTTC. This encodes CASSIDGTDETQYF. The entire variable domain, with the rest obtained from reference TRBV19 and TRBJ2-5, is as follows: DGGITQSPKYLFRKEGQNVTLSCEQNLNHDAMYWYRQDPGQGLRLIYYSQIVNDFQKGDIAEGYSVSREKKESFPLTVTSAQKNPTAFYLCASSIDGTDETQYFGPGTRLLVL.

V gene TRBV6-5 combines with J gene TRBJ1-2; the D is unclear. Germline V CDR1 and CDR2: MNHEY, SVGAGI. Trimming removed 7 bases at V and 7 bases at J, with 13 bases between. The CDR3 loop spans 12 amino acids. The CDR3 DNA sequence: TGTGCCAGCACGAGCACCCGGCTTGGCTACACCTTC. This encodes CASTSTRLGYTF.